The sample holds a few counts of the clone carrying this T cell receptor (beta chain). Its antigen is not known. The iRepertoire nested amplicon-rescue multiplex PCR amplified TCR alpha and beta CDR3s from RNA. For one-step reverse transcription and amplification, about 90-450 ng of tissue mRNA or PBMC total RNA was used. TCRdb re-called the multiplex PCR reads through MiXCR, storing one row per CDR3 protein. The sample holds over 100,000 distinct CDR3 sequences, around a quarter seen once. The source of the sample is a study of glioma-infiltrating T cells. The study, taken as a whole, reports: Tissue-blood divergence was below expectation in non-neoplastic patients, above in gliomas. Only very few CDR3 sequences appeared in both tissue and blood.

The CDR3 extends over 15 amino acids. Germline assignment: CDR1 SGHTA and CDR2 FQGTGA. Unmatched junction bases numbered 5, after V lost 3 bases and J lost 3 bases. Sequenced material: glioma tissue, nonneoplastic brain tissue, or PBMCs (not recorded which). The chain has TRBV7-3 and TRBJ2-3, with TRBD2 identical over 8 bases. This sequence originates from a human donor with low-grade glioma or glioblastoma, undergoing nonglioma brain surgery, or in good health (not recorded which). The CDR3 here is CASSLTSATTDTQYF. In DNA, the CDR3 is TGTGCCAGCAGCTTGACTAGCGCCACTACAGATACGCAGTATTTT.